The next 8 T cell receptor beta chains were all read from a single sample in a study of T cell repertoires in cytomegalovirus infection. TCRdb reanalysed the reads using MiXCR and keeps one entry per CDR3 protein. The table records 150,000 to 200,000 distinct CDR3 sequences, 14% of them present only once. Sequences were obtained from PBMCs. The source is a human donor in good health (CMV status not recorded). Some clones in this sample may be carry-over from other donors' samples.

This clonotype came up many times. The chain links TRBV29-1 to TRBJ2-7; 7 bases align to TRBD1. V trimming: 7 bases; J trimming: 0 bases; junction bases outside the gene matches: 12. This CDR3 has 15 amino acids. Germline V gene lookup returns CDR1 SQVTM and CDR2 ANQGSEA. The DNA for the CDR3 is TGCAGCGCAACCTCAACAGGGGATAACTCCTACGAGCAGTACTTC. Translated: CSATSTGDNSYEQYF.

This clonotype was picked up a small number of times. The chain carries TRBV12-3 or TRBV12-4 and TRBJ1-1; D gene unclear. The CDR3 loop spans 13 amino acids. V dropped 6 bases and J dropped 1 base, with 9 bases sitting between them. The CDR3 loop reads CASSYKENTEAFF. DNA for the CDR3: TGTGCCAGCAGCTATAAGGAGAACACTGAAGCTTTCTTT.

This clonotype has ten or more counts. The chain couples TRBV7-8 to TRBJ2-5; D possibly corresponds to TRBD1 (6 bases). Trimming left V 5 bases short and J 2 bases short, with 15 bases between. This CDR3 region has 15 residues. Germline V gives CDR1 SGHVS, CDR2 FQNEAQ. CDR3 DNA: TGTGCCAGCAGCCTACAGGGTACGGATCAAGAGACCCAGTACTTC. It specifies CASSLQGTDQETQYF.

This sequence joins TRBV25-1 and TRBJ2-5; tentative D call: TRBD1 (6 bases). Germline loops: CDR1 MGHDK, CDR2 SYGVNS. Deletions cut 2 bases from V and 7 bases from J, with 14 bases between. This CDR3 region has 14 residues. For the CDR3, the DNA is TGTGCCAGCAGTGAAGGTACAGGGCTTAGGACCCAGTACTTC. It specifies CASSEGTGLRTQYF.

V gene TRBV20-1 combines with J gene TRBJ2-5; 11 bases fit TRBD2. The V and J ends lost 5 bases and 4 bases, in that order; junction bases with no gene match: 3. The CDR3 has 13 amino acids. Germline loops: CDR1 DFQATT, CDR2 SNEGSKA (reference sequence). CDR3 nucleotide sequence: TGCAGTGCTTTAGGACTAGCGGGAGAGACCCAGTACTTC. Amino acid sequence: CSALGLAGETQYF.

This clonotype was picked up a small number of times. This chain connects TRBV29-1 to TRBJ2-3; TRBD1 matches at 9 bases. The germline V gene encodes CDR1 SQVTM and CDR2 ANQGSEA. The V gene end was trimmed by 6 bases and the J gene end by 2 bases; junction bases not matched to a gene: 6. This CDR3 spans 14 amino acids. CDR3 protein: CSVPTGGDTDTQYF. CDR3 sequence (DNA): TGCAGCGTCCCGACAGGGGGGGACACAGATACGCAGTATTTT.

This clonotype appeared a few times. The chain employs TRBV7-2 and TRBJ2-7; 11 nucleotides line up with TRBD2. Germline trimming cut 1 base from V and 0 bases from J; bases unmatched to any gene: 8. The germline CDR1 and CDR2 sequences are SGHTA and FQGNSA. The CDR3 runs to 18 residues. CDR3 amino acids: CASSLGLAGLGSSYEQYF. Here the CDR3 DNA reads TGTGCCAGCAGCTTAGGACTAGCGGGATTGGGCAGCTCCTACGAGCAGTACTTC.

The chain uses TRBV5-5 and TRBJ1-2; D is undetermined. The CDR3 consists of 14 residues. Trimming removed 1 base from V and 3 bases from J, with 10 bases in between. Germline CDR1 reads SGHKS; CDR2 reads YYEKEE (reference sequence). The CDR3 nucleotides read TGTGCCAGCAGCTTGACGACGGGAGACTATGGCTACACCTTC. Protein sequence: CASSLTTGDYGYTF. Together with reference TRBV5-5 and TRBJ1-2, the CDR3 gives the full variable domain: DAGVTQSPTHLIKTRGQQVTLRCSPISGHKSVSWYQQVLGQGPQFIFQYYEKEERGRGNFPDRFSARQFPNYSSELNVNALLLGDSALYLCASSLTTGDYGYTFGSGTRLTVV.